These 21 T cell receptor beta chains came from one sample sequenced in a study of OX40 agonist ivuxolimab in advanced cancers. Some clones are missing from TCRdb's copy, which holds only in-frame ones; the method was immunoSEQ multiplex PCR. The sample contains about 41,000 clones, approximately 87% of which appear only once. The sequencing used CD4+ or CD8+ T cells sorted from blood, collected in a trial of the OX40 agonist ivuxolimab. The receptors here all came from an adult with an advanced solid tumor such as melanoma, head and neck, liver or kidney cancer.

The rearrangement uses TRBV2 and TRBJ1-2; D is ambiguous. The CDR3 has 11 amino acids. The V and J ends lost 6 bases and 5 bases respectively, with 7 bases between them. CDR1 is SNHLY, CDR2 FYNNEI, per germline. CDR3 residues: CASRREYGYTF. CDR3 nucleotide sequence: TGTGCCAGCAGGCGCGAGTATGGCTACACCTTC.

The V call is TRBV7-9, the J call TRBJ2-5; 8 bases are a match to TRBD2. Germline V lookup: CDR1 SEHNR, CDR2 FQNEAQ (reference sequence). Unmatched junction bases numbered 16, after V lost 2 bases and J lost 5 bases. The CDR3 has 18 amino acids. This CDR3 reads CASSLWSGLGGTGETQYF. CDR3 in DNA: TGTGCCAGCAGCTTATGGTCGGGACTAGGGGGAACCGGGGAGACCCAGTACTTC.

Written as DNA, the CDR3 is TGTGCCAGCAGCCAGGACCAGCAGTACGAGCAGTACTTC. Its protein is CASSQDQQYEQYF. This chain joins TRBV11-1 and TRBJ2-7; no clear D. The CDR3 sequence is 13 residues long. Germline CDR1 is SGHAT and CDR2 is FQDESV (reference sequence). Trimming took off 5 bases at V and 4 bases at J, with 12 bases between the two ends.

This clone was recorded once. The V gene is TRBV4-2, the J gene TRBJ2-2; TRBD2 agrees at 10 bases. The CDR3 is 16 amino acids. Germline V gene lookup returns CDR1 LGHNA and CDR2 YNFKEQ. The ends lost 0 bases at V and 7 bases at J; junction bases unmatched: 5. The CDR3 loop is CASSQEGGLAVGELFF. CDR3 nucleotide sequence: TGTGCCAGCAGCCAAGAAGGAGGACTAGCGGTCGGGGAGCTGTTTTTT.

The chain links TRBV5-4 to TRBJ2-5; D is unclear. Germline V gene data show CDR1 as SGHNT and CDR2 as YYREEE (reference sequence). Trimming cost V 2 bases and J 7 bases, with 15 bases left between them. The CDR3 totals 14 residues. CDR3 sequence reads: CASSFDSTLGTQYF. As DNA, the CDR3 is TGTGCCAGCAGCTTTGACTCAACCCTGGGGACCCAGTACTTC.

The V call is TRBV4-1, the J call TRBJ2-7, with TRBD2 matching over 11 bases. The germline V gene has CDR1 MGHRA and CDR2 YSYEKL. Trimming removed 0 bases from V and 0 bases from J; junction bases left unmatched: 10. The CDR3 consists of 19 residues. CDR3 sequence reads: CASSQDSGTSGPSSYEQYF. CDR3 DNA: TGCGCCAGCAGCCAAGATTCCGGGACTAGCGGCCCGAGCTCCTACGAGCAGTACTTC.

The rearrangement uses TRBV5-1 and TRBJ2-2; D is tentatively TRBD1 or TRBD2 (5 bases each). Germline CDR1 is SGHRS and CDR2 is YFSETQ. The CDR3 sequence is 14 residues long. Trimming took 4 bases from V and 4 from J, leaving 11 bases between them. This CDR3 reads CASSPGTLTGELFF. The CDR3 DNA reads as TGCGCCAGCAGCCCCGGGACCCTCACCGGGGAGCTGTTTTTT.

The V call is TRBV6-6, the J call TRBJ1-2, with TRBD1 identical over 9 bases. Germline V gene lookup returns CDR1 MNHNY and CDR2 SVGAGI (reference sequence). The CDR3 spans 13 residues. V trimming: 6 bases; J trimming: 5 bases; junction bases outside the gene matches: 4. The CDR3 loop is CASSQDRGYGYTF. In DNA, the CDR3 is TGTGCCAGCAGCCAGGACAGGGGATATGGCTACACCTTC.

The chain has TRBV6-5 and TRBJ1-6; D possibly corresponds to TRBD1 (6 bases). This CDR3 has 13 residues. From germline, CDR1 is MNHEY and CDR2 SVGAGI. Between the trimmed V and J ends, which lost 7 bases and 6 bases, there was a span of 10 bases. The CDR3 region has the DNA TGTGCCAGCAAGGGGGGTCCTAATTCACCCCTCCACTTT. The encoded protein is CASKGGPNSPLHF.

The chain employs TRBV6-1 and TRBJ2-2; 7 bases agree with TRBD1. The CDR3 runs to 15 residues. Unmatched junction bases numbered 8, after V lost 7 bases and J lost 3 bases. Germline V gene lookup returns CDR1 MNHNS and CDR2 SASEGT. The CDR3 loop is CASMATGSYTGELFF. DNA of the CDR3: TGTGCCAGCATGGCGACAGGGTCGTACACCGGGGAGCTGTTTTTT.

The rearrangement joins TRBV6-1 to TRBJ1-2; no clear D gene. Germline loops: CDR1 MNHNS, CDR2 SASEGT. There are 11 residues in the CDR3. Trimming took 6 bases from V and 3 from J, leaving 5 bases between them. The CDR3 loop reads CASSDHYGYTF. The CDR3 DNA reads TGTGCCAGCAGCGACCACTATGGCTACACCTTC.

The rearrangement links TRBV29-1 to TRBJ1-2; no firm D call. CDR1 SQVTM and CDR2 ANQGSEA come from the germline V gene. V dropped 3 bases and J dropped 8 bases, with 7 bases sitting between them. This CDR3 has 10 amino acids. The CDR3 coding sequence is TGCAGCGTTGATGAGGCCGGCTACACCTTC. Protein: CSVDEAGYTF.

A remark on this clone: One end of the junction does not line up with germline, which may come from a read error. The J gene is TRBJ1-5, the V gene TRBV5-1, with D hard to call. This CDR3 contains 15 residues. In germline, CDR1 is SGHRS, CDR2 YFSETQ. CDR3 loop: CASSFISERNRPQHF. CDR3 coding DNA: TGCGCCAGCAGCTTTATTTCAGAGCGCAATCGGCCCCAGCATTTT.

The rearrangement links TRBV4-1 to TRBJ1-1, with 7 bases identical to TRBD1. The trim removed 0 bases at V and 11 bases at J, leaving 9 bases unmatched. This CDR3 is 14 amino acids long. Germline V gene lookup returns CDR1 MGHRA and CDR2 YSYEKL. CDR3 protein: CASSQEGQMNFAFF. In nucleotides, the CDR3 is TGCGCCAGCAGCCAAGAGGGACAGATGAATTTTGCTTTCTTT.

This sequence joins TRBV5-1 and TRBJ2-3; 8 nucleotides match TRBD2. V shed 1 base, J shed 6 bases, and the junction held 10 bases outside the gene matches. The germline V gene encodes CDR1 SGHRS and CDR2 YFSETQ. This CDR3 spans 16 amino acids. The CDR3 bases are TGCGCCAGCAGCTTGTTTAATAGCGGGGTCGTGGATACGCAGTATTTT. Residues: CASSLFNSGVVDTQYF.

CDR3 coding DNA: TGTGCCAGCAGTGCCACAGGAATCTCCTACAATGAGCAGTTCTTC. Translation: CASSATGISYNEQFF. The rearrangement links TRBV6-1 to TRBJ2-1; D might be TRBD1 (5 bases). Germline CDR1 reads MNHNS; CDR2 reads SASEGT. This CDR3 has 15 residues. Trimming took 4 bases from V and 0 from J, leaving 10 bases between them.

The rearrangement links TRBV25-1 to TRBJ2-1; TRBD2 matches 7 bases. The V segment lost 4 bases and the J segment 5 bases; nucleotides outside the gene matches: 5. The CDR3 has 14 residues. The germline V gene has CDR1 MGHDK and CDR2 SYGVNS. The DNA of the CDR3 is TGTGCCAGCAGTGGGGATGCGGGAGACAATGAGCAGTTCTTC. It is translated as CASSGDAGDNEQFF.

This clone has only one observation. The CDR3: CATAGSSYNEQFF. The CDR3 DNA is TGTGCCACGGCGGGGAGCTCCTACAATGAGCAGTTCTTC. The chain links TRBV19 to TRBJ2-1; possible D gene TRBD2, 6 bases. The CDR3 is 13 amino acids. CDR1 and CDR2 (germline): LNHDA, SQIVND (reference sequence). Trimming took off 10 bases at V and 0 bases at J, with 10 bases between the two ends.

This chain links TRBV19 with TRBJ1-1, with a weak D call TRBD1 (6 bases). Germline V gene sequence: CDR1 LNHDA, CDR2 SQIVND (reference sequence). This CDR3 has 13 amino acids. Trimming took 5 bases from V and 1 from J, leaving 8 bases between them. The DNA of the CDR3 is TGTGCCAGTAGTGCAGGGGCGAACACTGAAGCTTTCTTT. Protein: CASSAGANTEAFF.

This chain links TRBV7-4 with TRBJ2-7; 7 bases are shared with TRBD1. J lost 3 bases, V lost 6 bases, and 11 bases had no gene match. Germline V gene lookup returns CDR1 SGHVT and CDR2 SQSDAQ. The CDR3 consists of 15 residues. The CDR3 reads CASSRHRTGNYEQYF. The CDR3 coding sequence is TGTGCCAGCAGTCGTCACAGGACAGGAAACTACGAGCAGTACTTC.

In this sample, this clone turned up once. The V gene is TRBV5-4, the J gene TRBJ2-1; 8 nucleotides align to TRBD2. CDR1 is SGHNT and CDR2 is YYREEE in the germline V gene (reference sequence). The CDR3 consists of 17 residues. V was pared by 3 bases and J by 7 bases, with 15 bases of the junction left unmatched. Here the CDR3 reads CASSYQRTSLMWNEQFF. The CDR3 nucleotides are TGTGCCAGCAGCTATCAGAGGACTAGCCTCATGTGGAATGAGCAGTTCTTC.